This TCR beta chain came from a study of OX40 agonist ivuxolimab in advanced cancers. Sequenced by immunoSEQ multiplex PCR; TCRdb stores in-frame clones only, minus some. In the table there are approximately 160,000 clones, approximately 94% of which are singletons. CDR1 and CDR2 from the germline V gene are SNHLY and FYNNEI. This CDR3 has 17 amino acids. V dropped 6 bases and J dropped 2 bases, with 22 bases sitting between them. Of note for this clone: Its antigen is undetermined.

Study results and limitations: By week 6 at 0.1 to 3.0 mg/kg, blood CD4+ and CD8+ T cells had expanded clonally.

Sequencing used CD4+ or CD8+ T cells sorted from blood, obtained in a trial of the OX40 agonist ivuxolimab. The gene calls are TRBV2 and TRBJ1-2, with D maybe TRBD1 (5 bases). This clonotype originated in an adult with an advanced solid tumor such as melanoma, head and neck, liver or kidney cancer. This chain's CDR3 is CASRQAFVGLGNYGYTF. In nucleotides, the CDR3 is TGTGCCAGCAGACAGGCTTTTGTAGGCCTAGGGAACTATGGCTACACCTTC.